Listed here is a single T cell receptor (beta chain). Its antigen is unidentified. This sample was taken from a study of T cell repertoires in cytomegalovirus infection. Using its own MiXCR run on the reads, TCRdb lists one record per CDR3 protein. The table records about 740,000 distinct CDR3 sequences, around 35% of them present only once. There are 13 residues in the CDR3. Trimming cost V 10 bases and J 7 bases, with 19 bases left between them. The study, taken as a whole, reports: HLA-C-restricted TCR beta clonotypes specific for CMV led the ex vivo response.

The clonotype originates from a human donor in good health (CMV status not recorded). Some clones in this sample may be carry-over from other donors' samples. The chain couples TRBV12-3 or TRBV12-4 to TRBJ1-1, with D possibly being TRBD1 (6 bases). Here the sequenced sample was cultured PBMCs, taken from culture after CMV antigen stimulation. The CDR3 is CATRNTGLIEAFF. In DNA, the CDR3 is TGTGCCACCAGAAACACAGGGTTGATTGAAGCTTTCTTT.